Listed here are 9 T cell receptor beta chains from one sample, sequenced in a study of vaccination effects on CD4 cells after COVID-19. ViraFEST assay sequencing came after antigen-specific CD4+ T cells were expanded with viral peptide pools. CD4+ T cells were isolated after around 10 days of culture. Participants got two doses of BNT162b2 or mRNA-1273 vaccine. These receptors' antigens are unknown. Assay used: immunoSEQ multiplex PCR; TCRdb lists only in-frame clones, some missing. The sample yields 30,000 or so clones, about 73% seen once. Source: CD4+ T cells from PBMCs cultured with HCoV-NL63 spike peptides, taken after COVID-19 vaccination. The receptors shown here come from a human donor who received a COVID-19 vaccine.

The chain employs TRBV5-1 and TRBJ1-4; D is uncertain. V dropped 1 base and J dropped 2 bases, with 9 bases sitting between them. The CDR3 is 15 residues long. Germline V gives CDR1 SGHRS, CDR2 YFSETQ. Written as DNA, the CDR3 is TGCGCCAGCAGCTTGAGGACGGCGACTAATGAAAAACTGTTTTTT. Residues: CASSLRTATNEKLFF.

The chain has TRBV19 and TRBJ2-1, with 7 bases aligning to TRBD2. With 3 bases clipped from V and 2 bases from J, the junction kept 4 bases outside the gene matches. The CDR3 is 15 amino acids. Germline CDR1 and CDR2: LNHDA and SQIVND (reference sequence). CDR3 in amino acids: CASSISSGAYNEQFF. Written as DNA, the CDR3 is TGTGCCAGTAGTATTTCTAGCGGAGCCTACAATGAGCAGTTCTTC.

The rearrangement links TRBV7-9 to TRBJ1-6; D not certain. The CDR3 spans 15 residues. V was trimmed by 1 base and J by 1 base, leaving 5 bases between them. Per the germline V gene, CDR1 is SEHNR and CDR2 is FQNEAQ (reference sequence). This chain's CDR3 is CASSLGGSYNSPLHF. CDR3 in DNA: TGTGCCAGCAGCTTAGGGGGTTCCTATAATTCACCCCTCCACTTT.

The CDR3 bases are TGTGCCAGTAGTAACGACATTAATCGGTCTGGGGAGCTGTTTTTT. Its translation is CASSNDINRSGELFF. The chain combines TRBV19 with TRBJ2-2, with D unresolved. There are 15 residues in the CDR3. Trimming left V 4 bases short and J 8 bases short, with 17 bases between. Germline V gene sequence: CDR1 LNHDA, CDR2 SQIVND (reference sequence).

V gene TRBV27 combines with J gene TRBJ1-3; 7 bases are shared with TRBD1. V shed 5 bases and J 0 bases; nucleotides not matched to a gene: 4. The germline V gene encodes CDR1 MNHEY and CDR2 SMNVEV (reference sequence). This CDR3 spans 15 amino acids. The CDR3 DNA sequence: TGTGCCAGCAGTCCCGGGGACAGCTCTGGAAACACCATATATTTT. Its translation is CASSPGDSSGNTIYF.

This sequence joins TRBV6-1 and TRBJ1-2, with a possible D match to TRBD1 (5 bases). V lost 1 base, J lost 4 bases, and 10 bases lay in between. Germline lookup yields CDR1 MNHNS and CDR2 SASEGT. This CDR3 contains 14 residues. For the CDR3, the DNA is TGTGCCAGCAGTGAAGATGGGGCGGTCTATGGCTACACCTTC. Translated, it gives CASSEDGAVYGYTF.

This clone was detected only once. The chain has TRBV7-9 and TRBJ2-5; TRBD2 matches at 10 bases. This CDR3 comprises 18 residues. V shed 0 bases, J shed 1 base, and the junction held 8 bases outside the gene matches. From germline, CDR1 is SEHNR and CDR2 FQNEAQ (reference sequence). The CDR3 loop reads CASSLALAGALSQETQYF. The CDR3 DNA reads TGTGCCAGCAGCTTAGCGCTAGCGGGAGCCCTAAGCCAAGAGACCCAGTACTTC.

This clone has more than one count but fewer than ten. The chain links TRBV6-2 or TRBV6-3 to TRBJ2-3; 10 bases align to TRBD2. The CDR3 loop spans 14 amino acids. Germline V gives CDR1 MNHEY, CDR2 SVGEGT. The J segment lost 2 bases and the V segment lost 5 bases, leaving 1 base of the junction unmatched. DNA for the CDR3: TGTGCCAGCAGTAGCGGGAGGGCCACAGATACGCAGTATTTT. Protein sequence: CASSSGRATDTQYF.

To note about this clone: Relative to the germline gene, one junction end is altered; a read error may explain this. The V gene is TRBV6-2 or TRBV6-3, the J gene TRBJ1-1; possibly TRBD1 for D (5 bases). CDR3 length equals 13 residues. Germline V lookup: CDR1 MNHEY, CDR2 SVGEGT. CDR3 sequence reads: CASRYLGEAEAFF. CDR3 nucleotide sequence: TGTGCCAGCAGGTACTTGGGGGAGGCTGAAGCTTTCTTT.